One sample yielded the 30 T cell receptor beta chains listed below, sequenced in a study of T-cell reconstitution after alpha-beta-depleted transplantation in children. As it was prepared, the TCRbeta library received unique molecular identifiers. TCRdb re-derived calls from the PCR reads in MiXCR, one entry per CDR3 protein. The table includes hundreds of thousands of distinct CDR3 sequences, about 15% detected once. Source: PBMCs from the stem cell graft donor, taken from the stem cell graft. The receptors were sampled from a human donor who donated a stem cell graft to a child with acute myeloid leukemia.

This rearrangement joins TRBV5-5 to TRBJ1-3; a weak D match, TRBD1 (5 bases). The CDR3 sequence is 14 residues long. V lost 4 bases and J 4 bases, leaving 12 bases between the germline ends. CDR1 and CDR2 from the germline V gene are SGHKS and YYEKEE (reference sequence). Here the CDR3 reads CASSPREPGNTIYF. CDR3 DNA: TGTGCCAGCAGCCCCAGGGAGCCGGGAAACACCATATATTTT.

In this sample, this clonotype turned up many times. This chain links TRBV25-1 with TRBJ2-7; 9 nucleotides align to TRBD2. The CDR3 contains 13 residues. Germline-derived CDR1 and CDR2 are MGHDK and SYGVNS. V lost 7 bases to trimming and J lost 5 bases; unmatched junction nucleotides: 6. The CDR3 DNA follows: TGTGCCAGCAAGCGAGCGGGGGGTAACGAGCAGTACTTC. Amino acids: CASKRAGGNEQYF.

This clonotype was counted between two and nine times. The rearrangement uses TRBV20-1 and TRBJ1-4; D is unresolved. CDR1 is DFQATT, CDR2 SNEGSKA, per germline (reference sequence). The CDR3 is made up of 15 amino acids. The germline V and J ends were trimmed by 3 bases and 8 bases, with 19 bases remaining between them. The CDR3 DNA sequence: TGCAGTGCTAGCAATGAAAACCGGGCTAGGGAAAAACTGTTTTTT. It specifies CSASNENRAREKLFF.

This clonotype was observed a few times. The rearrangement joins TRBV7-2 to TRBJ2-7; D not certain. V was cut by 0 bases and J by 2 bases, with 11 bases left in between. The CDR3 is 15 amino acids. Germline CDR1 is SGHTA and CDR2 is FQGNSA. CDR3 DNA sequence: TGTGCCAGCAGCTTAGCAGGCGCAGGCCCCTACGAGCAGTACTTC. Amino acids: CASSLAGAGPYEQYF.

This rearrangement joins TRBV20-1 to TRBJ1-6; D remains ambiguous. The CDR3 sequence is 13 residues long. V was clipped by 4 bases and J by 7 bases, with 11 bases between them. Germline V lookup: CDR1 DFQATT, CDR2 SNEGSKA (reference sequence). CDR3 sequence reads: CSAISKGNSPLHF. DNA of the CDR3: TGCAGTGCTATTTCCAAGGGAAATTCACCCCTCCACTTT.

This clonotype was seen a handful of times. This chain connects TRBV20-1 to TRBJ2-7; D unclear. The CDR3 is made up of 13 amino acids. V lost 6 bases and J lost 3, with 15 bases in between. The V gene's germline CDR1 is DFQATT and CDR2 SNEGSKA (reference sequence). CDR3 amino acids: CSAPSTTYYEQYF. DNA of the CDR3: TGCAGTGCCCCTTCGACCACTTACTACGAGCAGTACTTC.

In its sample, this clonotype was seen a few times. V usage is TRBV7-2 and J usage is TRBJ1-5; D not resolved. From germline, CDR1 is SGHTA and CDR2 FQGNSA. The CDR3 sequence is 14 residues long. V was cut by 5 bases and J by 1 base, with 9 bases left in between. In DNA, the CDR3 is TGTGCCAGCAGCCCCCGTATGAGCAATCAGCCCCAGCATTTT. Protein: CASSPRMSNQPQHF. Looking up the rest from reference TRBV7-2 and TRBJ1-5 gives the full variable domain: GAGVSQSPSNKVTEKGKDVELRCDPISGHTALYWYRQSLGQGLEFLIYFQGNSAPDKSGLPSDRFSAERTGGSVSTLTIQRTQQEDSAVYLCASSPRMSNQPQHFGDGTRLSIL.

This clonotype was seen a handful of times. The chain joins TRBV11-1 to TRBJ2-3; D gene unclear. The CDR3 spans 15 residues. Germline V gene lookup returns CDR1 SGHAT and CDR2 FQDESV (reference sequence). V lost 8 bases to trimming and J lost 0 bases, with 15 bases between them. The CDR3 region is CASRGRRSSTDTQYF. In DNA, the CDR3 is TGTGCCAGCCGTGGGCGCCGTTCGAGCACAGATACGCAGTATTTT.

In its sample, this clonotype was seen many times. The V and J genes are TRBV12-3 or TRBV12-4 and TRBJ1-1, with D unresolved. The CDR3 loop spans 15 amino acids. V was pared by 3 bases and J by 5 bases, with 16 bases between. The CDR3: CASSFHPSPATEAFF. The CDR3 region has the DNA TGTGCCAGCAGTTTTCATCCTTCGCCGGCGACTGAAGCTTTCTTT.

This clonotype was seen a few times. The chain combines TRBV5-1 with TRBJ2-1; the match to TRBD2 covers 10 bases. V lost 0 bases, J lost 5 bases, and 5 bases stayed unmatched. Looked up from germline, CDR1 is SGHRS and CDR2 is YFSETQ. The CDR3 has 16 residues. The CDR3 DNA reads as TGCGCCAGCAGCTTGGCCGGGCTAGCGGGGGACAATGAGCAGTTCTTC. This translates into CASSLAGLAGDNEQFF.

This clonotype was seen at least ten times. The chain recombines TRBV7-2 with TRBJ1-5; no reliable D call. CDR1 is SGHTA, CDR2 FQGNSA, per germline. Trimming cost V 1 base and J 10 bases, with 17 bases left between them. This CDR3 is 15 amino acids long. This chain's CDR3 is CASSLGPDSGGPQHF. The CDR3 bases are TGTGCCAGCAGCTTAGGGCCGGACTCCGGCGGCCCCCAGCATTTT.

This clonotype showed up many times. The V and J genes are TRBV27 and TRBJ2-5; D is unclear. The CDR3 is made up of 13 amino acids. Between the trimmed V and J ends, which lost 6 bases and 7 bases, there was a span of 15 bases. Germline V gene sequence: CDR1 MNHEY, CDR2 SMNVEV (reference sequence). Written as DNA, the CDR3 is TGTGCCAGCAGCCTCCAGGCCTCGGGGACCCAGTACTTC. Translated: CASSLQASGTQYF.

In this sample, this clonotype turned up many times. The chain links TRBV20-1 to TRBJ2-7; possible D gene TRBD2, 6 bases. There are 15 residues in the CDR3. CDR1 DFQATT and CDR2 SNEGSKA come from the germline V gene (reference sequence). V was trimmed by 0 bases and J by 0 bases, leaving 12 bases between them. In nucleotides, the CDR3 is TGCAGTGCTAGAGAATGGAGGGAATCCTCCTACGAGCAGTACTTC. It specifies CSAREWRESSYEQYF.

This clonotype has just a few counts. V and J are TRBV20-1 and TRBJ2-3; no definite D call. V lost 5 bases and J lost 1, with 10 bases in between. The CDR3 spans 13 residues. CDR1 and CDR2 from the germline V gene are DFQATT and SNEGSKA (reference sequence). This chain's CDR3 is CSAPTQGTDTQYF. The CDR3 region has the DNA TGCAGTGCTCCGACCCAAGGCACAGATACGCAGTATTTT.

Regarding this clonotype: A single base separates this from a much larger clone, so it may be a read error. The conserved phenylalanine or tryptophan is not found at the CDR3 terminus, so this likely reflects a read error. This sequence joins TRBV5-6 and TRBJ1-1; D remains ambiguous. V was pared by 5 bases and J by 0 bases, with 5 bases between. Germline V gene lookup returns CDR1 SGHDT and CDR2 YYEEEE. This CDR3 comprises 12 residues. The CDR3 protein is CASRLLNTEAFL. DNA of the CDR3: TGTGCCAGCAGGTTACTGAACACTGAAGCTTTCTTA.

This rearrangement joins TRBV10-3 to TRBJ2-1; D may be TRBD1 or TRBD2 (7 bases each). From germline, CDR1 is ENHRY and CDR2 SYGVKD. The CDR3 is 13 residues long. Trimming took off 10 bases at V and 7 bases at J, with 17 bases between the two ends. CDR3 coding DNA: TGTGCCACCGGGGGAGGGGGCAGAAATGAGCAGTTCTTC. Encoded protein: CATGGGGRNEQFF.

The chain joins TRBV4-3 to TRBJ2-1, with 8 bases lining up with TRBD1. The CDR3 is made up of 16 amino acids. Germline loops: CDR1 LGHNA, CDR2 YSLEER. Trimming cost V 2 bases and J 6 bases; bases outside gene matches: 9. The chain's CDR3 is CASSQTDRGLSNEQFF. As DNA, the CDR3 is TGCGCCAGCAGCCAAACCGACAGGGGTCTGAGCAATGAGCAGTTCTTC.

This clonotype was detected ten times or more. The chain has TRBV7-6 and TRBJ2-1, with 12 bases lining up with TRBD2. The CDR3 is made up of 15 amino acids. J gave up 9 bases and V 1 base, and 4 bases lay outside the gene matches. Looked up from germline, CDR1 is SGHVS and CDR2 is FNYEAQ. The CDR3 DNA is TGTGCCAGCAGCTTAGAACTAGCGGGGGGAGGTGAGCAGTTCTTC. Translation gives CASSLELAGGGEQFF. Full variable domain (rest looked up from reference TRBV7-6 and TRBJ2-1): GAGVSQSPRYKVTKRGQDVALRCDPISGHVSLYWYRQALGQGPEFLTYFNYEAQQDKSGLPNDRFSAERPEGSISTLTIQRTEQRDSAMYRCASSLELAGGGEQFFGPGTRLTVL.

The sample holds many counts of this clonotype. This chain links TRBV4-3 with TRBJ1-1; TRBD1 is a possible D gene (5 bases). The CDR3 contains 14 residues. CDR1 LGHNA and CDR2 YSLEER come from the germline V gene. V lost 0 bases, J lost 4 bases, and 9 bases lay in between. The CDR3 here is CASSQEWGSTEAFF. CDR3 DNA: TGCGCCAGCAGCCAAGAGTGGGGGAGCACTGAAGCTTTCTTT.

The CDR3: CASSLLAGEQFF. CDR3 nucleotide sequence: TGTGCCAGCAGCTTACTAGCGGGGGAGCAGTTCTTC. V and J are TRBV7-2 and TRBJ2-1, with TRBD2 identical over 9 bases. Trimming at V came to 2 bases and at J to 10 bases, leaving 0 bases not matched to a gene. This CDR3 is 12 amino acids long. Germline CDR1 SGHTA, CDR2 FQGNSA. Filled out from reference TRBV7-2 and TRBJ2-1, the complete variable domain reads GAGVSQSPSNKVTEKGKDVELRCDPISGHTALYWYRQSLGQGLEFLIYFQGNSAPDKSGLPSDRFSAERTGGSVSTLTIQRTQQEDSAVYLCASSLLAGEQFFGPGTRLTVL.

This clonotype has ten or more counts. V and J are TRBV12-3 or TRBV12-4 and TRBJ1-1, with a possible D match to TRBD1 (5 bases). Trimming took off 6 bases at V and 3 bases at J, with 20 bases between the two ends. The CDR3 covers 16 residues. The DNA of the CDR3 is TGTGCCAGCAGAACCAGTTGGAGAGGGACGGACACTGAAGCTTTCTTT. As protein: CASRTSWRGTDTEAFF.

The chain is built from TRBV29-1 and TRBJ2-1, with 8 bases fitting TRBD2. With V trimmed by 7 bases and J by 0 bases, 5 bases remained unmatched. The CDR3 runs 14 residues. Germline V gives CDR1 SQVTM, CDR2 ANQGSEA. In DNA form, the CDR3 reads TGCAGCGGGGTTAGCGGGGTCTCCTACAATGAGCAGTTCTTC. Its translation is CSGVSGVSYNEQFF.

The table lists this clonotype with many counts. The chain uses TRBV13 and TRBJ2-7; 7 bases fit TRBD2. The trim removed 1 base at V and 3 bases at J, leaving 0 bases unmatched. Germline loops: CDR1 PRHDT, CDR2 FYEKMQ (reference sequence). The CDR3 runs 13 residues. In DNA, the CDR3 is TGTGCCAGCAGCTTAGCGGGAGGCTACGAGCAGTACTTC. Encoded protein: CASSLAGGYEQYF.

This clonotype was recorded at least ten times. This CDR3 is CASSPWGAGGPDTQYF. Written as DNA, the CDR3 is TGTGCCAGCAGCCCGTGGGGCGCGGGGGGGCCAGATACGCAGTATTTT. V is TRBV5-6 and J is TRBJ2-3, with TRBD2 identical over 9 bases. CDR1 and CDR2 (germline): SGHDT, YYEEEE. V lost 4 bases to trimming and J lost 4 bases; unmatched junction nucleotides: 10. The CDR3 sequence is 16 residues long. Full variable domain (remainder filled in from reference TRBV5-6 and TRBJ2-3): DAGVTQSPTHLIKTRGQQVTLRCSPKSGHDTVSWYQQALGQGPQFIFQYYEEEERQRGNFPDRFSGHQFPNYSSELNVNALLLGDSALYLCASSPWGAGGPDTQYFGPGTRLTVL.

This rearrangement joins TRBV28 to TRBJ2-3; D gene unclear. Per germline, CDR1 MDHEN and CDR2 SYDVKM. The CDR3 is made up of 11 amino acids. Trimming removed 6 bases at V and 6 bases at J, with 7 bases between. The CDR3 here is CASRRVDTQYF. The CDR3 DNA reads TGTGCCAGCAGAAGAGTGGATACGCAGTATTTT.

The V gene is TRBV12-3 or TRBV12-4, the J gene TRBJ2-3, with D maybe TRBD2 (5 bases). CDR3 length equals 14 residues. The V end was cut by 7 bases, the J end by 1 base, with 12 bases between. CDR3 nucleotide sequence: TGTGCCAGCATGCGGGCGGGCCGCACAGATACGCAGTATTTT. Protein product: CASMRAGRTDTQYF.

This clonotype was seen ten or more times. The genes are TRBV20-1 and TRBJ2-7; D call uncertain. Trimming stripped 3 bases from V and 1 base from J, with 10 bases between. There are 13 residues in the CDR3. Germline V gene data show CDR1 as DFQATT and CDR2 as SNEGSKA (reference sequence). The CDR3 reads CSARRSSSYEQYV. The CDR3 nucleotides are TGCAGTGCTAGGCGTTCCTCTTCCTACGAGCAGTACGTC.

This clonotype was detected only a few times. CDR3 loop: CASSQEAGQTNYGYTF. The CDR3 DNA follows: TGTGCCAGCAGCCAAGAAGCAGGGCAGACTAACTATGGCTACACCTTC. This chain uses TRBV3-1 with TRBJ1-2; D perhaps matches TRBD1 (5 bases). Looked up from germline, CDR1 is LGHDT and CDR2 is YNNKEL (reference sequence). Trimming took 0 bases from V and 0 from J, leaving 11 bases between them. CDR3 length: 16 amino acids.

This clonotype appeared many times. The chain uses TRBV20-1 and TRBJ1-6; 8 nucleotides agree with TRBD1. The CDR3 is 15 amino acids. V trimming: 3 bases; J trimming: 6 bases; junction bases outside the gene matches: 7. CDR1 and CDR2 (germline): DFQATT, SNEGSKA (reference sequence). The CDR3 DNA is TGCAGTGCTAGGGAAGCGGGACAGGTTAATTCACCCCTCCACTTT. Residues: CSAREAGQVNSPLHF.

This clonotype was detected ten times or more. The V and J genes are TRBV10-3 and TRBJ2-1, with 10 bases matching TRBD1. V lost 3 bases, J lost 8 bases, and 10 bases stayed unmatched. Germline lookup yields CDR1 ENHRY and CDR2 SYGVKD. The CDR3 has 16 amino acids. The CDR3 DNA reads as TGTGCCATCAGTGACCGCGACAGGGGGCGAGAGTATGAGCAGTTCTTC. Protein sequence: CAISDRDRGREYEQFF.